Included here is one T cell receptor beta chain sequence, with context. Data came from immunoSEQ multiplex PCR; TCRdb stores just in-frame clones and leaves some out. The data hold approximately 80,000 clones, with 75% to 95% observed a single time. This CDR3 comprises 13 residues. V was pared by 0 bases and J by 9 bases, with 10 bases between. Germline loops: CDR1 SGHKS, CDR2 YYEKEE (reference sequence). The data belong to a study of OX40 agonist ivuxolimab in advanced cancers. V is TRBV5-5 and J is TRBJ2-1; no firm D call. The material was CD4+ or CD8+ T cells sorted from blood, obtained in a trial of the OX40 agonist ivuxolimab. The TCR originated in an adult with an advanced solid tumor such as melanoma, head and neck, liver or kidney cancer. CDR3 residues: CASSLGSRSEQFF. Here the CDR3 DNA reads TGTGCCAGCAGCTTGGGTTCTCGGTCTGAGCAGTTCTTC.